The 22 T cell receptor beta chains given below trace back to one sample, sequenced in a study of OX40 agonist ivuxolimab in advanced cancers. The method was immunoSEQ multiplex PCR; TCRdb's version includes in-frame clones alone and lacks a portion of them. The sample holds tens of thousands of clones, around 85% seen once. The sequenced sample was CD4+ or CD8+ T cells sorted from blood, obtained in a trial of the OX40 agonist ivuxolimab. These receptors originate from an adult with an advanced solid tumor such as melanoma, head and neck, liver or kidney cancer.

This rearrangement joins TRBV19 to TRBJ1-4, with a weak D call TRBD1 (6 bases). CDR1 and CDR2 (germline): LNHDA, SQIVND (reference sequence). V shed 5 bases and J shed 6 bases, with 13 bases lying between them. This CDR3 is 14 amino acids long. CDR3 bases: TGTGCCAGTAGTCTCAGACAGGCCCATGAAAAACTGTTTTTT. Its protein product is CASSLRQAHEKLFF.

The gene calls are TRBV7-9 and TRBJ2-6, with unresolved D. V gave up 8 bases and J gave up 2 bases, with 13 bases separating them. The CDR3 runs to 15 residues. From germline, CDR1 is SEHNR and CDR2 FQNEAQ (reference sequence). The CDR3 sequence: CASRGLGAGANVLTF. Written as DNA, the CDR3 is TGTGCCAGCCGCGGCCTTGGGGCTGGGGCCAACGTCCTGACTTTC.

The CDR3: CASSEQGGETQYF. In DNA form, the CDR3 reads TGTGCCAGCAGTGAACAGGGAGGAGAGACCCAGTACTTC. The rearrangement uses TRBV2 and TRBJ2-5; TRBD2 is a possible D gene (6 bases). With 2 bases removed from V and 4 bases from J, the gap between germline ends came to 8 bases. The CDR3 runs to 13 residues. CDR1 and CDR2 (germline): SNHLY, FYNNEI.

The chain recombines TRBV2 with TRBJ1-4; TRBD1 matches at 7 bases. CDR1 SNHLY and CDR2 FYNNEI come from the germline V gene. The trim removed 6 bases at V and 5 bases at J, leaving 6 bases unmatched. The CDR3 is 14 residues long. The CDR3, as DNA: TGTGCCAGCAGCCGGGACAGAGAGAATGAAAAACTGTTTTTT. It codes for CASSRDRENEKLFF.

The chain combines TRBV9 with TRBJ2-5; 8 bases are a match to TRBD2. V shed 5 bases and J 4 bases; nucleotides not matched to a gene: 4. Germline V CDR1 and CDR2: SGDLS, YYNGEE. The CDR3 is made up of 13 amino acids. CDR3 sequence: CASSSGGRETQYF. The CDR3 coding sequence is TGTGCCAGCAGTTCGGGGGGGCGAGAGACCCAGTACTTC. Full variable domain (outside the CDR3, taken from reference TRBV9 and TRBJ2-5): DSGVTQTPKHLITATGQRVTLRCSPRSGDLSVYWYQQSLDQGLQFLIQYYNGEERAKGNILERFSAQQFPDLHSELNLSSLELGDSALYFCASSSGGRETQYFGPGTRLLVL.

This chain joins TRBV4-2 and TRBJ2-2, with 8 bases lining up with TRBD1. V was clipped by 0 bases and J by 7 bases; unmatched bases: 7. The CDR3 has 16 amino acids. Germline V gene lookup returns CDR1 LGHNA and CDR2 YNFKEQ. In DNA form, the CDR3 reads TGTGCCAGCAGCCAAGATCCCGGGACAGGTGGCGGGGAGCTGTTTTTT. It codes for CASSQDPGTGGGELFF.

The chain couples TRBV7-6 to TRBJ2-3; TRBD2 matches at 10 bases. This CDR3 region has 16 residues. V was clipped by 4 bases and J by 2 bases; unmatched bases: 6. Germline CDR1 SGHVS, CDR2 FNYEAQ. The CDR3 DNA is TGTGCCAGCAGCTCAGCGGGGGGGATTTCCACAGATACGCAGTATTTT. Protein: CASSSAGGISTDTQYF.

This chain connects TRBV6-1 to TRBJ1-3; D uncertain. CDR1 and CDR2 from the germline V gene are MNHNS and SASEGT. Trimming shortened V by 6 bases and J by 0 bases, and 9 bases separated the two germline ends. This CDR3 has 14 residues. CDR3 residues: CASRDASSGNTIYF. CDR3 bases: TGTGCCAGCAGAGATGCGAGCTCTGGAAACACCATATATTTT.

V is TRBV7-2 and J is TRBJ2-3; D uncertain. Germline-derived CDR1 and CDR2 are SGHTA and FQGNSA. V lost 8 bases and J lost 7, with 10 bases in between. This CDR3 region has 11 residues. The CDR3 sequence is CASGPWNTQYF. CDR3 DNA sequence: TGTGCCAGCGGGCCCTGGAATACGCAGTATTTT. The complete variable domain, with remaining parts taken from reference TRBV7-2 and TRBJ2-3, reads GAGVSQSPSNKVTEKGKDVELRCDPISGHTALYWYRQSLGQGLEFLIYFQGNSAPDKSGLPSDRFSAERTGGSVSTLTIQRTQQEDSAVYLCASGPWNTQYFGPGTRLTVL.

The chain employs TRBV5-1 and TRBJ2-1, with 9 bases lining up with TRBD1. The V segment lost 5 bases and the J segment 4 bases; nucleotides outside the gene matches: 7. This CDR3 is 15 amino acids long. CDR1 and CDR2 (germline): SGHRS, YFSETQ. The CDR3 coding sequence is TGCGCCAGCAGTGCGGACAGGGGACCGTACAATGAGCAGTTCTTC. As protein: CASSADRGPYNEQFF.

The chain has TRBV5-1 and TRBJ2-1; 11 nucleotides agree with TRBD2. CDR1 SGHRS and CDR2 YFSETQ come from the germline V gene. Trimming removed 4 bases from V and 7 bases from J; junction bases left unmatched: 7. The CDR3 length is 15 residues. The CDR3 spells CASSLSGGAQNEQFF. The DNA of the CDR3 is TGCGCCAGCAGCCTTAGCGGGGGGGCTCAGAATGAGCAGTTCTTC.

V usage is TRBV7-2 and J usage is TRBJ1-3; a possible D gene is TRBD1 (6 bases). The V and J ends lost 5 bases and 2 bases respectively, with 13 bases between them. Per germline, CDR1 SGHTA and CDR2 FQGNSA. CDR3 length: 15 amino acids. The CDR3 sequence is CASSPITGTGNTIYF. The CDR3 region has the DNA TGTGCCAGCAGCCCTATCACAGGGACTGGAAACACCATATATTTT.

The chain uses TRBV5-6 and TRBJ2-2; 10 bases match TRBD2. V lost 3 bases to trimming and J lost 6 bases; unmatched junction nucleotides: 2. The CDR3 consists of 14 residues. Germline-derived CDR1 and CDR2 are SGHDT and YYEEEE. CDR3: CASSSAGGAGELFF. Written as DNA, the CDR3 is TGTGCCAGCAGCTCAGCGGGAGGGGCCGGGGAGCTGTTTTTT.

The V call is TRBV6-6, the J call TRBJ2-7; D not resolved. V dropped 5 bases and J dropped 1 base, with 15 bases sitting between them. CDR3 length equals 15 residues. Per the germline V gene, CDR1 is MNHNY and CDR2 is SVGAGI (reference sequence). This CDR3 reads CASSQKGPQSYEQYF. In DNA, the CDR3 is TGTGCCAGCAGTCAAAAGGGTCCTCAATCCTACGAGCAGTACTTC.

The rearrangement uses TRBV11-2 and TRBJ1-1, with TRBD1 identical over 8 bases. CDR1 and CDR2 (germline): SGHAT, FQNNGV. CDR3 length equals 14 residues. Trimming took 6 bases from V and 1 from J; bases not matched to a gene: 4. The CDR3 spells CASRQGEWNTEAFF. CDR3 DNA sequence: TGTGCCAGCAGACAGGGGGAATGGAACACTGAAGCTTTCTTT. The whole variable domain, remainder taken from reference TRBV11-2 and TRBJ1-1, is EAGVAQSPRYKIIEKRQSVAFWCNPISGHATLYWYQQILGQGPKLLIQFQNNGVVDDSQLPKDRFSAERLKGVDSTLKIQPAKLEDSAVYLCASRQGEWNTEAFFGQGTRLTVV.

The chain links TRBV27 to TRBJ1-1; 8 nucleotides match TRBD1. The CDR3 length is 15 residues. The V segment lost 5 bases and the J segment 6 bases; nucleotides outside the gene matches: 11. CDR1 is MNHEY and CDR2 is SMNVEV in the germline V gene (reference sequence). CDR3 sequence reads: CASSTQTGEVSEAFF. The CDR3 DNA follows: TGTGCCAGCAGTACACAGACAGGGGAGGTGTCTGAAGCTTTCTTT.

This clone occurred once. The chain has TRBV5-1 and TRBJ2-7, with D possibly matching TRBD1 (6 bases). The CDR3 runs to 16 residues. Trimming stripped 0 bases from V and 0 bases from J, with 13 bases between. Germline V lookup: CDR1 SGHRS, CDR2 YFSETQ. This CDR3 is CASSLAGGQSSYEQYF. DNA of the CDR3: TGCGCCAGCAGCTTGGCCGGAGGACAGAGCTCCTACGAGCAGTACTTC. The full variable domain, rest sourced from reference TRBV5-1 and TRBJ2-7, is KAGVTQTPRYLIKTRGQQVTLSCSPISGHRSVSWYQQTPGQGLQFLFEYFSETQRNKGNFPGRFSGRQFSNSRSEMNVSTLELGDSALYLCASSLAGGQSSYEQYFGPGTRLTVT.

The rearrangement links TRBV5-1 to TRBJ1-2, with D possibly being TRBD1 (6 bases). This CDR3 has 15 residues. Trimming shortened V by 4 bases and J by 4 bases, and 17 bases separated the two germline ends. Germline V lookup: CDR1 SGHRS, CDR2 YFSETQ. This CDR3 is CASSREGDGVYGYTF. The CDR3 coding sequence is TGCGCCAGCAGCCGGGAGGGGGATGGGGTCTATGGCTACACCTTC.

The CDR3 DNA reads as TGTGCCAGCAGCTTAGGGGGGACAGGCCTTTCGACTAACTATGGCTACACCTTC. Amino acid sequence: CASSLGGTGLSTNYGYTF. The rearrangement uses TRBV7-8 and TRBJ1-2; 8 positions agree with TRBD1. Germline CDR1 is SGHVS and CDR2 is FQNEAQ. Trimming took 1 base from V and 0 from J; bases not matched to a gene: 10. CDR3 length: 18 amino acids.

CDR3 sequence reads: CASSYTGNYEQYF. CDR3 DNA sequence: TGTGCCAGTAGTTACACAGGGAACTACGAGCAGTACTTC. V usage is TRBV19 and J usage is TRBJ2-7; perhaps TRBD1 as D (6 bases). CDR3 size: 13 residues. V lost 5 bases to trimming and J lost 3 bases, with 11 bases between them. The germline V gene has CDR1 LNHDA and CDR2 SQIVND (reference sequence).

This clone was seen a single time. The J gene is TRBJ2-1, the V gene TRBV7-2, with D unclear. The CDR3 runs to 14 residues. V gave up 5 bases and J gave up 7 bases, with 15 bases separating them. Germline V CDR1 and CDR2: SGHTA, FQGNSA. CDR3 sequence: CASSGRTVANEQFF. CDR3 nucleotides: TGTGCCAGCAGCGGAAGGACGGTCGCGAATGAGCAGTTCTTC. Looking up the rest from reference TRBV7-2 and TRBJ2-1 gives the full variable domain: GAGVSQSPSNKVTEKGKDVELRCDPISGHTALYWYRQSLGQGLEFLIYFQGNSAPDKSGLPSDRFSAERTGGSVSTLTIQRTQQEDSAVYLCASSGRTVANEQFFGPGTRLTVL.

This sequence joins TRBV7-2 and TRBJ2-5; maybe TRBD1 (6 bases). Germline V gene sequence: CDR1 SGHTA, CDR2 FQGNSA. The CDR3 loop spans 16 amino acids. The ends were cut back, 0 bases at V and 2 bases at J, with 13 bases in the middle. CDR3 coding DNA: TGTGCCAGCAGCTTAGCACCCAGGGGTGGGCAAGAGACCCAGTACTTC. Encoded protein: CASSLAPRGGQETQYF.